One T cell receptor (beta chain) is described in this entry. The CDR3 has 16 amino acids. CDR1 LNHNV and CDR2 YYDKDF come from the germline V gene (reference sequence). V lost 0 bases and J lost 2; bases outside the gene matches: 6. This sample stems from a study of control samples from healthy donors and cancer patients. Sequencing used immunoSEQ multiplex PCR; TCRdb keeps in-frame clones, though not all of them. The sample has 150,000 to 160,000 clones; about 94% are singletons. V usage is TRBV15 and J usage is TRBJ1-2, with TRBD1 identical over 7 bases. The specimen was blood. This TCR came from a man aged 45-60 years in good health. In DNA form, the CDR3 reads TGTGCCACCAGCAGAGATTTCGACAGGGCGAACTATGGCTACACCTTC. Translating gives CATSRDFDRANYGYTF.